A single sample is the source of the 2 T cell receptor beta chains below, sequenced in a study of cytomegalovirus exposure and HLA in healthy donors. The PCR employed 60 Vbeta primers together with 13 Jbeta primers. TCRdb's copy holds only in-frame clones and misses some; the assay was immunoSEQ multiplex PCR. The sample carries around 170,000 clones, 81% recorded once. What was sequenced was PBMCs. These receptors came from a man aged 50 or older in good health and CMV-seronegative.

V usage is TRBV6-5 and J usage is TRBJ1-3, with D tentatively TRBD1 (6 bases). The CDR3 loop spans 15 amino acids. Germline CDR1 is MNHEY and CDR2 is SVGAGI. Trimming shortened V by 5 bases and J by 1 base, and 12 bases separated the two germline ends. Here the CDR3 reads CASSQDSKSGNTIYF. Written as DNA, the CDR3 is TGTGCCAGCAGTCAGGACAGCAAGTCTGGAAACACCATATATTTT.

The rearrangement uses TRBV2 and TRBJ2-1, with D possibly being TRBD2 (6 bases). CDR3 length equals 10 residues. Germline V gene lookup returns CDR1 SNHLY and CDR2 FYNNEI. Trimming cost V 6 bases and J 15 bases, with 12 bases left between them. The chain's CDR3 is CASRRDGSFF. The CDR3 coding sequence is TGTGCCAGCAGGCGGGACGGCTCGTTCTTC.